A single sample gave rise to the 27 T cell receptor beta chains below, sequenced in a study of blood T cell repertoires in COVID-19. Libraries were prepared by immunoSEQ multiplex PCR; TCRdb keeps only in-frame clonotypes and omits some of them. This table holds 200,000 to 300,000 clones, around nine tenths found once. The specimen sequenced was peripheral blood. The origin of the receptors is a woman aged 60 to 75 with COVID-19, enrolled during active disease.

The chain joins TRBV5-8 to TRBJ2-2; TRBD2 matches at 14 bases. CDR1 is SGHTS and CDR2 is YDEGEE in the germline V gene. This CDR3 comprises 17 residues. V lost 4 bases and J lost 6; bases outside the gene matches: 8. The CDR3 DNA is TGTGCCAGCAGCCGGGCCGGGACTAGCGGGAGTCCCGGGGAGCTGTTTTTT. It translates to CASSRAGTSGSPGELFF.

With regard to this clone: The sample holds other DNA sequences that translate to the same CDR3. The chain has TRBV28 and TRBJ1-1, with a tentative D call TRBD1 (6 bases). V dropped 5 bases and J dropped 0 bases, with 13 bases sitting between them. The CDR3 loop spans 15 amino acids. CDR1 MDHEN and CDR2 SYDVKM come from the germline V gene. CDR3 sequence reads: CASSPPDSMNTEAFF. CDR3 nucleotide sequence: TGTGCCAGCAGTCCGCCGGACAGCATGAACACTGAAGCTTTCTTT. The full variable domain, completed using reference TRBV28 and TRBJ1-1, is DVKVTQSSRYLVKRTGEKVFLECVQDMDHENMFWYRQDPGLGLRLIYFSYDVKMKEKGDIPEGYSVSREKKERFSLILESASTNQTSMYLCASSPPDSMNTEAFFGQGTRLTVV.

The chain links TRBV29-1 to TRBJ1-2; D gene ambiguous. CDR1 SQVTM and CDR2 ANQGSEA come from the germline V gene. Trimming pared 3 bases from V and 6 bases from J, leaving 5 bases between. This CDR3 is built from 10 residues. Here the CDR3 reads CSVDLDGYTF. CDR3 sequence (DNA): TGCAGCGTTGACCTAGATGGCTACACCTTC.

This chain joins TRBV11-2 and TRBJ1-5; unclear D gene. Germline CDR1 is SGHAT and CDR2 is FQNNGV. The CDR3 sequence is 15 residues long. Trimming removed 2 bases at V and 3 bases at J, with 11 bases between. Written as DNA, the CDR3 is TGTGCCAGCAGCTTAAGCCCCGCCTCCAATCAGCCCCAGCATTTT. Amino acids: CASSLSPASNQPQHF.

V gene TRBV11-2 combines with J gene TRBJ2-1; no clear D. The CDR3 sequence is 13 residues long. V lost 2 bases and J 3 bases, leaving 5 bases between the germline ends. Germline loops: CDR1 SGHAT, CDR2 FQNNGV. The CDR3 here is CASSLSGYNEQFF. The CDR3 DNA reads TGTGCCAGCAGCTTATCCGGCTACAATGAGCAGTTCTTC.

The chain uses TRBV7-9 and TRBJ2-3; weak D call: TRBD2 (5 bases). V gave up 4 bases and J gave up 4 bases, with 18 bases separating them. The CDR3 runs 16 residues. Germline assignment: CDR1 SEHNR and CDR2 FQNEAQ (reference sequence). CDR3 in DNA: TGTGCCAGCAGCTGGCAATTGGGAGTTTCACCAGATACGCAGTATTTT. Protein: CASSWQLGVSPDTQYF.

The CDR3 region is CASSVGQSAYEQYF. The CDR3 bases are TGTGCCAGCAGCGTGGGACAGAGTGCCTACGAGCAGTACTTC. The chain has TRBV28 and TRBJ2-7; TRBD1 matches at 7 bases. Germline CDR1 is MDHEN and CDR2 is SYDVKM. CDR3 length equals 14 residues. Losses at the gene ends were 6 bases for V and 2 bases for J; bases not matched to a gene: 7. The whole variable domain, filled in from reference TRBV28 and TRBJ2-7, reads DVKVTQSSRYLVKRTGEKVFLECVQDMDHENMFWYRQDPGLGLRLIYFSYDVKMKEKGDIPEGYSVSREKKERFSLILESASTNQTSMYLCASSVGQSAYEQYFGPGTRLTVT.

This clone was observed a few times. The rearrangement joins TRBV19 to TRBJ1-5; D uncertain. The CDR3 covers 14 residues. V was cut by 1 base and J by 4 bases, with 8 bases left in between. CDR1 is LNHDA, CDR2 SQIVND, per germline (reference sequence). The CDR3 here is CASSIATGNQPQHF. The CDR3 nucleotides read TGTGCCAGTAGTATAGCAACGGGAAATCAGCCCCAGCATTTT.

The V and J genes are TRBV5-6 and TRBJ2-7; no firm D call. The germline V and J ends were trimmed by 1 base and 3 bases, with 11 bases remaining between them. The length of the CDR3 is 14 residues. Germline lookup yields CDR1 SGHDT and CDR2 YYEEEE. The CDR3 region has the DNA TGTGCCAGCAGCTTGTTTCGAAGAGACTACGAGCAGTACTTC. This codes for CASSLFRRDYEQYF.

The J gene is TRBJ2-7, the V gene TRBV2, with 7 bases aligning to TRBD1. The CDR3 is 11 amino acids. J lost 7 bases, V lost 7 bases, and 4 bases had no gene match. The V gene's germline CDR1 is SNHLY and CDR2 FYNNEI. CDR3 nucleotides: TGTGCCAGCACGGGACAGTGGGAGCAGTACTTC. This encodes CASTGQWEQYF.

V usage is TRBV7-9 and J usage is TRBJ2-1; 9 bases fit TRBD2. Germline V gene data show CDR1 as SEHNR and CDR2 as FQNEAQ (reference sequence). This CDR3 is built from 15 residues. Trimming took 4 bases from V and 1 from J; bases not matched to a gene: 2. The CDR3 region is CASSSAGGSYNEQFF. The CDR3 nucleotides read TGTGCCAGCAGCTCAGCGGGAGGTTCCTACAATGAGCAGTTCTTC.

The chain has TRBV18 and TRBJ1-1; D is ambiguous. The CDR3 length is 14 residues. Germline V lookup: CDR1 KGHSH, CDR2 LQKENI. V lost 3 bases and J 1 base, leaving 9 bases between the germline ends. CDR3 nucleotides: TGTGCCAGCTCACCCGACTGGTCGAACACTGAAGCTTTCTTT. Translating gives CASSPDWSNTEAFF.

The chain combines TRBV19 with TRBJ2-2; 10 bases fit TRBD2. The CDR3 covers 15 residues. The germline gives CDR1 LNHDA, CDR2 SQIVND (reference sequence). With 7 bases clipped from V and 1 base from J, the junction kept 3 bases outside the gene matches. This CDR3 reads CASKVAGGNTGELFF. The CDR3 DNA sequence: TGTGCCAGTAAGGTAGCGGGAGGGAACACCGGGGAGCTGTTTTTT.

The V call is TRBV27, the J call TRBJ1-5; the match to TRBD1 covers 11 bases. V shed 5 bases, J shed 3 bases, and the junction held 18 bases outside the gene matches. Germline V CDR1 and CDR2: MNHEY, SMNVEV (reference sequence). The CDR3 is 20 residues long. Here the CDR3 reads CASSGPGTGGSIFLNQPQHF. Here the CDR3 DNA reads TGTGCCAGCAGTGGGCCCGGGACAGGGGGTTCAATATTCCTCAATCAGCCCCAGCATTTT.

The chain has TRBV19 and TRBJ1-5; no definite D call. From germline, CDR1 is LNHDA and CDR2 SQIVND (reference sequence). The CDR3 runs to 13 residues. V gave up 6 bases and J gave up 5 bases, with 11 bases separating them. The DNA of the CDR3 is TGTGCCAGTAGGATGAGCGGAGATCAGCCCCAGCATTTT. This codes for CASRMSGDQPQHF.

The genes are TRBV28 and TRBJ2-7, with 7 bases aligning to TRBD2. Germline lookup yields CDR1 MDHEN and CDR2 SYDVKM. This CDR3 has 15 amino acids. Trimming at V came to 7 bases and at J to 2 bases, leaving 11 bases not matched to a gene. In nucleotides, the CDR3 is TGTGCCAGCACCGTCCCGAGCGGGGCCCCCTACGAGCAGTACTTC. The encoded protein is CASTVPSGAPYEQYF.

The chain employs TRBV7-8 and TRBJ2-5, with 9 bases that match TRBD1. The CDR3 is 14 amino acids. The germline V gene has CDR1 SGHVS and CDR2 FQNEAQ. Trimming removed 1 base from V and 5 bases from J; junction bases left unmatched: 2. CDR3 sequence (DNA): TGTGCCAGCAGCTTAGGGGACAGGGCGGAGACCCAGTACTTC. Protein: CASSLGDRAETQYF.

The chain carries TRBV30 and TRBJ2-5; 8 nucleotides align to TRBD1. The CDR3 covers 14 residues. The trim removed 5 bases at V and 4 bases at J, leaving 9 bases unmatched. Germline values: CDR1 GTSNPN, CDR2 SVGIG (reference sequence). CDR3 protein: CAWHTGGSGETQYF. The CDR3 bases are TGTGCCTGGCATACAGGGGGTAGTGGAGAGACCCAGTACTTC.

This clone was seen once. This rearrangement joins TRBV28 to TRBJ1-1, with 9 nucleotides matching TRBD1. V shed 5 bases, J shed 3 bases, and the junction held 7 bases outside the gene matches. This CDR3 is built from 15 residues. Per germline, CDR1 MDHEN and CDR2 SYDVKM. The CDR3 loop is CASSGSGQGHTEAFF. CDR3 DNA sequence: TGTGCCAGCAGTGGGTCGGGACAGGGCCACACTGAAGCTTTCTTT. The whole variable domain, remainder taken from reference TRBV28 and TRBJ1-1, is DVKVTQSSRYLVKRTGEKVFLECVQDMDHENMFWYRQDPGLGLRLIYFSYDVKMKEKGDIPEGYSVSREKKERFSLILESASTNQTSMYLCASSGSGQGHTEAFFGQGTRLTVV.

The genes are TRBV10-3 and TRBJ2-5, with a tentative D call TRBD1 (7 bases). Trimming took off 10 bases at V and 5 bases at J, with 20 bases between the two ends. This CDR3 is 14 amino acids long. Germline V CDR1 and CDR2: ENHRY, SYGVKD. The CDR3 loop is CATQLDRAGETQYF. DNA of the CDR3: TGTGCCACCCAACTAGACAGGGCGGGGGAGACCCAGTACTTC.

This chain uses TRBV5-1 with TRBJ1-6; the match to TRBD1 covers 8 bases. Germline-derived CDR1 and CDR2 are SGHRS and YFSETQ. The CDR3 consists of 14 residues. The trim removed 4 bases at V and 7 bases at J, leaving 4 bases unmatched. CDR3 loop: CASSIRQGNSPLHF. For the CDR3, the DNA is TGCGCCAGCAGCATTAGACAGGGGAATTCACCCCTCCACTTT. The whole variable domain, remainder taken from reference TRBV5-1 and TRBJ1-6, is KAGVTQTPRYLIKTRGQQVTLSCSPISGHRSVSWYQQTPGQGLQFLFEYFSETQRNKGNFPGRFSGRQFSNSRSEMNVSTLELGDSALYLCASSIRQGNSPLHFGNGTRLTVT.

V gene TRBV5-5 combines with J gene TRBJ2-2; 11 bases agree with TRBD2. In germline, CDR1 is SGHKS, CDR2 YYEKEE (reference sequence). The V segment lost 5 bases and the J segment 3 bases; nucleotides outside the gene matches: 18. The CDR3 loop spans 20 amino acids. The CDR3 loop reads CASRPLARALAGEHTGELFF. In DNA form, the CDR3 reads TGTGCCAGCAGACCCCTCGCGCGGGCACTAGCGGGAGAGCACACCGGGGAGCTGTTTTTT.

The V and J genes are TRBV7-9 and TRBJ2-1; 11 nucleotides align to TRBD2. The CDR3 contains 16 residues. Germline V CDR1 and CDR2: SEHNR, FQNEAQ (reference sequence). The V gene end was trimmed by 5 bases and the J gene end by 5 bases; junction bases not matched to a gene: 8. The CDR3 DNA is TGTGCCAGCAGCCCTACCCCTAGCGGGAGGCACAATGAGCAGTTCTTC. This codes for CASSPTPSGRHNEQFF.

This sequence joins TRBV5-1 and TRBJ2-1; 14 bases agree with TRBD2. Germline trimming cut 3 bases from V and 7 bases from J; bases unmatched to any gene: 6. CDR3 length equals 16 residues. The germline gives CDR1 SGHRS, CDR2 YFSETQ. CDR3 sequence: CASSSPGLAGVNEQFF. CDR3 nucleotides: TGCGCCAGCAGCTCACCGGGACTAGCGGGAGTTAATGAGCAGTTCTTC.

The genes are TRBV5-1 and TRBJ1-4; D gene unclear. Germline-derived CDR1 and CDR2 are SGHRS and YFSETQ. The CDR3 spans 16 residues. The germline V and J ends were trimmed by 0 bases and 3 bases, with 12 bases remaining between them. CDR3 sequence (DNA): TGCGCCAGCAGCTTGGAAGGGAGCGGGTCTAATGAAAAACTGTTTTTT. This encodes CASSLEGSGSNEKLFF. Supplemented by reference TRBV5-1 and TRBJ1-4, the full variable domain reads KAGVTQTPRYLIKTRGQQVTLSCSPISGHRSVSWYQQTPGQGLQFLFEYFSETQRNKGNFPGRFSGRQFSNSRSEMNVSTLELGDSALYLCASSLEGSGSNEKLFFGSGTQLSVL.

The rearrangement uses TRBV28 and TRBJ1-4; D remains unclear. Germline CDR1 and CDR2: MDHEN and SYDVKM. The CDR3 spans 13 residues. Deletions cut 11 bases from V and 0 bases from J, with 10 bases between. This CDR3 is CACLGATNEKLFF. In nucleotides, the CDR3 is TGTGCCTGCCTAGGTGCAACTAATGAAAAACTGTTTTTT.

The CDR3 reads CASSNRDKNQPQHF. CDR3 coding DNA: TGTGCCAGCAGTAACCGGGATAAAAATCAGCCCCAGCATTTT. The genes are TRBV6-2 or TRBV6-3 and TRBJ1-5; no clear D gene. This CDR3 region has 14 residues. The germline CDR1 and CDR2 sequences are MNHEY and SVGEGT. With 5 bases removed from V and 4 bases from J, the gap between germline ends came to 12 bases.